Listed below are T cell receptor beta chains from one sample, sequenced in a study of shared clonotypes between healthy human individuals. TCRdb's table, derived via immunoSEQ multiplex PCR, lists solely in-frame clones and lacks some. The sample records about 2.4 million clones, over 85% being singletons. Sequencing was done on a sample of naive CD4+ T cells from PBMCs. The receptors here all came from a man between 18 and 29 years old in good health. Some clones in this sample may be carry-over from other donors' samples. Both conserved end residues are part of each CDR3. Each record gives: clone size, D gene, J gene, CDR3 length, V gene, CDR3 DNA, CDR3 protein. The D gene is left open where the match is weak. Rows may omit the clone size; those that give it use once, few, many or a size class.

>.|TRBD2|TRBJ2-3|16|TRBV5-8
TGTGCCAGCAGCTGGCGGGGGGCAGGGGGCACAGATACGCAGTATTTT
CASSWRGAGGTDTQYF
>once|TRBD2|TRBJ2-7|19|TRBV7-2
TGTGCCAGCAGACCGACCGGGACTAGCGGGAGTTTTGGGTCCTACGAGCAGTACTTC
CASRPTGTSGSFGSYEQYF
>.|TRBD1|TRBJ1-2|14|TRBV7-9
TGTGCCAGCAGCTTAGTCGGATCGACAGGGGGCTACACCTTC
CASSLVGSTGGYTF
>.|.|TRBJ1-1|16|TRBV18
TGTGCCAGCTCACCACCGTCTATTAGGGCGAACACTGAAGCTTTCTTT
CASSPPSIRANTEAFF
>.|.|TRBJ1-1|15|TRBV9
TGTGCCAGCAGCCCCCGCGGGACCCTGAACACTGAAGCTTTCTTT
CASSPRGTLNTEAFF
>.|TRBD2|TRBJ2-1|16|TRBV7-9
TGTGCCAGCAGCGCCCGACTAGCGGGAGGGCTTAGTGAGCAGTTCTTC
CASSARLAGGLSEQFF
>once|TRBD2|TRBJ2-3|17|TRBV18
TGTGCCAGCTCACCAACCCCATTAGCGGGACTTACAGATACGCAGTATTTT
CASSPTPLAGLTDTQYF
>.|TRBD2|TRBJ2-1|16|TRBV7-3
TGTGCCAGCAGTCCCGCCGGGACTAGCACCTACAATGAGCAGTTCTTC
CASSPAGTSTYNEQFF
>once|.|TRBJ1-3|16|TRBV7-6
TGTGCCAGCAGCTTAGCGTCGGTCAGCTCTGGAAACACCATATATTTT
CASSLASVSSGNTIYF
>.|TRBD1|TRBJ2-3|18|TRBV28
TGTGCCAGCAGACCACGACGCCCCCCGACAGGGTCCACAGATACGCAGTATTTT
CASRPRRPPTGSTDTQYF
>.|TRBD2|TRBJ2-1|17|TRBV7-9
TGTGCCAGCAGCTTCACCCCTAGCGGGAGGTACTACAATGAGCAGTTCTTC
CASSFTPSGRYYNEQFF
>once|.|TRBJ2-2|11|TRBV2
TGTGCCGGTCAAGGTTCCGGGGAGCTGTTTTTT
CAGQGSGELFF
>.|.|TRBJ2-5|18|TRBV4-2
TGTGCCAGCAGCCAAGATGGTGGGCCGGGGGCTCCCCAAGAGACCCAGTACTTC
CASSQDGGPGAPQETQYF
>.|.|TRBJ2-3|15|TRBV7-8
TGTGCCAGCAGCGATAACACCTTTAGCACAGATACGCAGTATTTT
CASSDNTFSTDTQYF
>.|.|TRBJ2-7|11|TRBV28
TGTGCCAGCTCTGCTGCGTACGAGCAGTACTTC
CASSAAYEQYF
>.|.|TRBJ1-1|12|TRBV19
TGTGCCAGTAAGGGGGACGTCCCCGAAGCTTTCTTT
CASKGDVPEAFF
>.|.|TRBJ2-7|15|TRBV5-5
TGTGCCAGCAGCAATAGAGTGACAGGCACCAACGAGCAGTACTTC
CASSNRVTGTNEQYF
>once|.|TRBJ2-1|14|TRBV5-1
TGCGCCAGCAGCTTGGGCCCACAGGGCCATGAGCAGTTCTTC
CASSLGPQGHEQFF
>.|TRBD2|TRBJ2-1|15|TRBV5-1
TGCGCCAGCAGCCCGGGACTAGCGGGAGTCGATGAGCAGTTCTTC
CASSPGLAGVDEQFF
>.|TRBD1|TRBJ2-3|15|TRBV5-1
TGCGCCAGCAGCTCTACCGGGACAGGTGCGGATACGCAGTATTTT
CASSSTGTGADTQYF
>.|.|TRBJ2-7|13|TRBV2
TGTGCCAGCTACACAGCGGTCACGGGGGAGCAGTACTTC
CASYTAVTGEQYF
>.|TRBD1|TRBJ1-1|17|TRBV5-5
TGTGCCAGCAGTTTCCTCCCGGGACAGAAGACTAACACTGAAGCTTTCTTT
CASSFLPGQKTNTEAFF
>.|.|TRBJ1-3|16|TRBV5-1
TGCGCCAGCAGCTTGGACGGATCGTTCTCTGGAAACACCATATATTTT
CASSLDGSFSGNTIYF
>.|TRBD1|TRBJ1-3|14|TRBV6-5
TGTGCCAGCAGCCAGGACAGGGCCGGAAACACCATATATTTT
CASSQDRAGNTIYF
>.|TRBD2|TRBJ2-7|19|TRBV15
TGTGCCACCAGCAGAGACCGGGCTAGCGGGACGCGCGCCCGTTACGAGCAGTACTTC
CATSRDRASGTRARYEQYF
>.|TRBD1|TRBJ2-7|14|TRBV10-2
TGCGCCATCCGAGGACAGGGTCCACGGTACGAGCAGTACTTC
CAIRGQGPRYEQYF
>.|TRBD2|TRBJ2-7|18|TRBV5-1
TGCGCCAGCAGCTTAAACCCCGCCATGACTAGCGGGAGCTACGAGCAGTACTTC
CASSLNPAMTSGSYEQYF
>.|.|TRBJ2-5|11|TRBV28
TGTGCCACCGGGTGGCAAGAGACCCAGTACTTC
CATGWQETQYF
>.|TRBD1|TRBJ1-4|16|TRBV28
TGTGCCAGCAGTTCACCCCACAGGGGAAGTTATGAAAAACTGTTTTTT
CASSSPHRGSYEKLFF
>.|TRBD2|TRBJ2-1|16|TRBV15
TGTGCCACCAGCAGAGATTTGGCAGCGGGGGACAATGAGCAGTTCTTC
CATSRDLAAGDNEQFF
>.|.|TRBJ2-7|12|TRBV7-2
TGTGCCAGCAGCTTAGCGGGGCAGGAGCAGTACTTC
CASSLAGQEQYF
>.|.|TRBJ1-4|13|TRBV11-2
TGTGCCAGCACCCCTAATGTTAGAGAAAAACTGTTTTTT
CASTPNVREKLFF
>.|.|TRBJ2-1|15|TRBV14
TGTGCCAGCAGCCAAAGTGCGGGGTTATTTGTTGAGCAGTTCTTC
CASSQSAGLFVEQFF
>.|TRBD1|TRBJ1-2|15|TRBV5-5
TGTGCCAGCAGCCCCAGGGGGTCCTTTAACTATGGCTACACCTTC
CASSPRGSFNYGYTF
>.|TRBD1|TRBJ1-4|13|TRBV2
TGTGCCAGCCGACGACAGGGGGGTGAAAAACTGTTTTTT
CASRRQGGEKLFF
>.|TRBD1|TRBJ1-4|15|TRBV19
TGTGCCAGTAGTATAGCTGGGACAGGGGATGAAAAACTGTTTTTT
CASSIAGTGDEKLFF
>.|TRBD2|TRBJ2-7|14|TRBV5-1
TGCGCCAGCACCCCGACTAGCGGGGCCTACGAGCAGTACTTC
CASTPTSGAYEQYF
>.|.|TRBJ2-3|11|TRBV6-5
TGTGCCAGCAGCGACCGGGATACGCAGTATTTT
CASSDRDTQYF
>.|.|TRBJ2-1|16|TRBV4-3
TGCGCCAGCAGCCAAGAGGCGGGACCCCCCTTATATGAGCAGTTCTTC
CASSQEAGPPLYEQFF
>.|.|TRBJ2-3|12|TRBV7-9
TGTGCCAGCAGTACAGACACAGATACGCAGTATTTT
CASSTDTDTQYF
>.|TRBD2|TRBJ2-7|13|TRBV6-1
TGTGCCAGCAGGACGGGGGGATCCTACGAGCAGTACTTC
CASRTGGSYEQYF
>.|.|TRBJ2-3|12|TRBV6-1
TGTGCCAGCTTAAACCCCGACGATACGCAGTATTTT
CASLNPDDTQYF
>.|.|TRBJ1-3|16|TRBV5-1
TGCGCCAGCAGCCTACTCGCCCAGGGGTCTGGAAACACCATATATTTT
CASSLLAQGSGNTIYF
>.|TRBD1|TRBJ1-4|14|TRBV2
TGTGCCAGCACCGACAGGGTTTATTATGAAAAACTGTTTTTT
CASTDRVYYEKLFF
>few|.|TRBJ1-2|14|TRBV7-2
TGTGCCAGCAGCGGTGGGCAGGGGTTAGGTGGCTACACCTTC
CASSGGQGLGGYTF
>.|.|TRBJ1-4|14|TRBV6-1
TGTGCCAGCAGTGACCCAGGGGTTCGTGAAAAACTGTTTTTT
CASSDPGVREKLFF
>.|.|TRBJ2-6|17|TRBV28
TGTGCCAGCAGTTCGTTTCAGGGGGGCACTGGGGCCAACGTCCTGACTTTC
CASSSFQGGTGANVLTF
>.|TRBD2|TRBJ2-5|15|TRBV10-3
TGTGCCATCAGTGAGTCGCTAGCGGGAGGAGAGACCCAGTACTTC
CAISESLAGGETQYF